This T cell receptor beta chain derives from a study of response to subunit inactivated influenza vaccine. TCRdb processed the RT-PCR reads anew with MiXCR; each CDR3 protein has one entry. The repertoire holds approximately 680,000 distinct CDR3 sequences, with less than 20% as singletons. The CDR3 is made up of 12 amino acids. V shed 2 bases and J 9 bases; nucleotides not matched to a gene: 1. Germline CDR1 reads LGHDT; CDR2 reads YNNKEL (reference sequence). In its sample, this clonotype was seen a few times. Its antigen is not identified. Findings and caveats of the study: Each seasonal influenza vaccination, the authors suggested, recruits few new T cells.

Sequences were derived from PBMCs from blood, sampled 11 to 12 days after vaccination. The chain employs TRBV3-1 and TRBJ2-1; 7 bases fit TRBD2. The source of this sequence is a man between 45 and 60 years old who received an inactivated influenza vaccine. Here the CDR3 reads CASSQLAVEQFF. The CDR3 coding sequence is TGTGCCAGCAGCCAACTAGCGGTTGAGCAGTTCTTC.